These T cell receptor beta chains were read from a single sample in a study of blood T cell repertoires in COVID-19. Clones were read by immunoSEQ multiplex PCR, and TCRdb kept only the in-frame ones, dropping some. Of 120,000 to 150,000 clones listed, 65% to 80% are singletons. The sequenced sample consisted of peripheral blood. Every receptor here comes from a man older than 75 with acute or convalescent COVID-19. Both conserved end residues are part of each CDR3. D genes are given only for firm matches.

j_gene,d_gene,v_gene,CDR3aa
TRBJ2-7,NA,TRBV7-9,CASSPAFSSVANEQYF
TRBJ1-1,NA,TRBV29-1,CSAMSSGGHTEAFF
TRBJ2-2,NA,TRBV27,CASRGRPGELFF
TRBJ2-7,NA,TRBV12-3/TRBV12-4,CASSYSYEQYF
TRBJ2-7,NA,TRBV5-6,CASSWRGNEQYF
TRBJ1-3,TRBD1,TRBV9,CASSVGNRGSGNTIYF
TRBJ1-2,TRBD1,TRBV7-8,CASSSAGTGAVLF
TRBJ1-6,TRBD1,TRBV3-1/TRBV3-2,CASSQGQGSYSPLHF
TRBJ1-5,NA,TRBV10-2,CASSDGQTANQPQHF
TRBJ2-5,NA,TRBV19,CASSFGGASQETQYF
TRBJ1-3,TRBD1,TRBV5-6,CASSPPGTGRNTIYF
TRBJ2-1,NA,TRBV5-4,CASSSTYPSGEQFF
TRBJ1-3,TRBD1,TRBV7-2,CASRGQGHISGNTIYF
TRBJ2-4,TRBD2,TRBV9,CASSVATGGGNIQYF
TRBJ2-1,TRBD2,TRBV7-2,CASSASLAGGNEQFF
TRBJ2-5,NA,TRBV30,CAWSVQTRGRGETQYF
TRBJ1-2,NA,TRBV19,CASSIQNYGYTF
TRBJ2-3,NA,TRBV14,CASSQGGSDADTQYF
TRBJ2-5,NA,TRBV28,CASSLSKETQYF
TRBJ2-7,TRBD1,TRBV28,CASSLPGTGNYEQYF
TRBJ2-5,NA,TRBV29-1,CSVVIEGHPGETQYF
TRBJ2-3,NA,TRBV4-3,CASSPAGMRTDTQYF
TRBJ2-7,TRBD1,TRBV28,CASRPGTGTYEQYF
TRBJ1-2,TRBD1,TRBV28,CASSSTDRVYGYTF
TRBJ2-3,TRBD1,TRBV19,CASSRRTGGTDTQYF
TRBJ2-1,TRBD2,TRBV4-2,CASSQDTGGSYNEQFF
TRBJ1-1,TRBD1,TRBV6-5,CASSYRTGGGTEAFF